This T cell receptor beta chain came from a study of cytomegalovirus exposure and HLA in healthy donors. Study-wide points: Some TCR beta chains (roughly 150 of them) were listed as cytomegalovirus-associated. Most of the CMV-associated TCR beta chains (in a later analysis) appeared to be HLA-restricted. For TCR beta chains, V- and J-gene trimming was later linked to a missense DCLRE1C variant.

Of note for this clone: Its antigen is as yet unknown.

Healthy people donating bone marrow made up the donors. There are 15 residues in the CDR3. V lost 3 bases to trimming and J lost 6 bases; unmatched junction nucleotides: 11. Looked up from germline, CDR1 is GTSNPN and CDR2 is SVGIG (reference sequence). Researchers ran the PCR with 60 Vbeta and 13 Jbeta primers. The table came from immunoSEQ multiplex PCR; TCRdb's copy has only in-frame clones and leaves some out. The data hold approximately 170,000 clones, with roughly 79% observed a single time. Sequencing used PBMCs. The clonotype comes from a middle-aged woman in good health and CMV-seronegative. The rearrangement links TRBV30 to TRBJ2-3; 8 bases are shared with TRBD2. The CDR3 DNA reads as TGTGCCTGGAGCGGAAGCGGGGGTGCCCATGATACGCAGTATTTT. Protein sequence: CAWSGSGGAHDTQYF. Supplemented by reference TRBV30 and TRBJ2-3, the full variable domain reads SQTIHQWPATLVQPVGSPLSLECTVEGTSNPNLYWYRQAAGRGLQLLFYSVGIGQISSEVPQNLSASRPQDRQFILSSKKLLLSDSGFYLCAWSGSGGAHDTQYFGPGTRLTVL.